This TCR beta chain comes out of a study of blood T cell repertoires in COVID-19. Study-level background: Samples of COVID-19 (acute and convalescent) were obtained from the United States, Italy and Spain. T cells, B-cell-depleted T cells, or PBMCs supplied cDNA or gDNA.

Clones were read by immunoSEQ multiplex PCR, and TCRdb kept only the in-frame ones, dropping some. The sample records about 210,000 clones, approximately 86% being singletons. The sample taken for sequencing was PBMCs or T cells enriched from blood (not recorded which). This receptor was identified in a man aged 18 to 30 with acute COVID-19.

The DNA of the CDR3 is TGTGCCAGCAGTCCACGTCAGCGGGAGGATTTCTTCACTTATACGCAGTATTTT. Translating it yields CASSPRQREDFFTYTQYF. The chain joins TRBV28 to TRBJ2-3, with 9 bases identical to TRBD2. The CDR3 extends over 18 amino acids. The germline gives CDR1 MDHEN, CDR2 SYDVKM. Germline trimming cut 5 bases from V and 7 bases from J; bases unmatched to any gene: 19. Full variable domain (remainder filled in from reference TRBV28 and TRBJ2-3): DVKVTQSSRYLVKRTGEKVFLECVQDMDHENMFWYRQDPGLGLRLIYFSYDVKMKEKGDIPEGYSVSREKKERFSLILESASTNQTSMYLCASSPRQREDFFTYTQYFGPGTRLTVL.